These 8 T cell receptor beta chains came from one sample sequenced in a study of blood T cell repertoires in COVID-19. Clones were sequenced by immunoSEQ multiplex PCR, and TCRdb holds only the in-frame ones, with some missing. The repertoire holds a few hundred thousand clones, with around 85% as singletons. Sequencing used peripheral blood. Receptor source: a human donor in a cohort sampled during active COVID-19.

The table lists this clone with a count of one. The rearrangement uses TRBV19 and TRBJ1-5, with a weak D call TRBD1 (6 bases). Germline CDR1 and CDR2: LNHDA and SQIVND (reference sequence). Trimming took 3 bases from V and 7 from J, leaving 13 bases between them. The CDR3 consists of 14 residues. DNA of the CDR3: TGTGCCAGTAGTATGGGGGGGCGAGAGCAGCCCCAGCATTTT. It is translated as CASSMGGREQPQHF.

In the case of this clone: Within the sample, other DNA sequences also encode this same CDR3. The V gene is TRBV12-3 or TRBV12-4, the J gene TRBJ1-1; D is uncertain. The V and J ends lost 2 bases and 1 base respectively, with 5 bases between them. There are 13 residues in the CDR3. CDR3 protein: CASSLSGNTEAFF. In nucleotides, the CDR3 is TGTGCCAGCAGTTTATCAGGGAACACTGAAGCTTTCTTT.

The CDR3 DNA follows: TGTGCCAGCAGTCTCCCCAATCAGCCCCAGCATTTT. Amino acid sequence: CASSLPNQPQHF. J is TRBJ1-5 and V is TRBV12-3 or TRBV12-4; D remains unclear. The V end lost 5 bases, the J end lost 3 bases, and 5 bases lay between the germline ends. The CDR3 runs to 12 residues.

CDR3 loop: CASTPGVHEQYF. The CDR3, as DNA: TGTGCCAGCACGCCAGGGGTCCACGAGCAGTACTTC. The V call is TRBV2, the J call TRBJ2-7, with D possibly TRBD1 on 6 matching bases. CDR1 is SNHLY and CDR2 is FYNNEI in the germline V gene. The CDR3 is 12 residues long. V lost 7 bases and J 5 bases, leaving 12 bases between the germline ends.

The chain combines TRBV10-1 with TRBJ1-4; 7 positions agree with TRBD1. CDR1 WNHNN and CDR2 SYGVQD come from the germline V gene (reference sequence). The CDR3 has 15 amino acids. V lost 9 bases, J lost 0 bases, and 7 bases stayed unmatched. The CDR3 loop is CASTGEAATNEKLFF. The DNA for the CDR3 is TGCGCCAGTACAGGGGAGGCTGCAACTAATGAAAAACTGTTTTTT.

J is TRBJ2-3 and V is TRBV3-1 (or the pseudogene TRBV3-2); perhaps TRBD2 as D (5 bases). Per the germline V gene, CDR1 is LGHDT and CDR2 is YNNKEL (reference sequence). Trimming shortened V by 4 bases and J by 5 bases, and 16 bases separated the two germline ends. The CDR3 has 15 residues. In DNA, the CDR3 is TGTGCCAGCAGCCTACTCGGAGGTTTTCTAGATACGCAGTATTTT. Its translation: CASSLLGGFLDTQYF.

The chain uses TRBV11-3 and TRBJ2-3; the match to TRBD1 covers 7 bases. V lost 5 bases and J lost 0; bases outside the gene matches: 8. Germline V gene data show CDR1 as SGHNT and CDR2 as YENEEA. This CDR3 contains 16 residues. CDR3 in amino acids: CASSNGDSISTDTQYF. CDR3 bases: TGTGCCAGCAGCAACGGGGACAGTATCAGCACAGATACGCAGTATTTT.

J is TRBJ2-2 and V is TRBV7-6; 8 bases match TRBD1. With 6 bases clipped from V and 0 bases from J, the junction kept 9 bases outside the gene matches. CDR1 and CDR2 from the germline V gene are SGHVS and FNYEAQ. CDR3 length: 17 residues. For the CDR3, the DNA is TGTGCCAGCAGGTGGGGCAGGGGGCAATCGAACACCGGGGAGCTGTTTTTT. Encoded protein: CASRWGRGQSNTGELFF. Full variable domain (outside the CDR3, taken from reference TRBV7-6 and TRBJ2-2): GAGVSQSPRYKVTKRGQDVALRCDPISGHVSLYWYRQALGQGPEFLTYFNYEAQQDKSGLPNDRFSAERPEGSISTLTIQRTEQRDSAMYRCASRWGRGQSNTGELFFGEGSRLTVL.